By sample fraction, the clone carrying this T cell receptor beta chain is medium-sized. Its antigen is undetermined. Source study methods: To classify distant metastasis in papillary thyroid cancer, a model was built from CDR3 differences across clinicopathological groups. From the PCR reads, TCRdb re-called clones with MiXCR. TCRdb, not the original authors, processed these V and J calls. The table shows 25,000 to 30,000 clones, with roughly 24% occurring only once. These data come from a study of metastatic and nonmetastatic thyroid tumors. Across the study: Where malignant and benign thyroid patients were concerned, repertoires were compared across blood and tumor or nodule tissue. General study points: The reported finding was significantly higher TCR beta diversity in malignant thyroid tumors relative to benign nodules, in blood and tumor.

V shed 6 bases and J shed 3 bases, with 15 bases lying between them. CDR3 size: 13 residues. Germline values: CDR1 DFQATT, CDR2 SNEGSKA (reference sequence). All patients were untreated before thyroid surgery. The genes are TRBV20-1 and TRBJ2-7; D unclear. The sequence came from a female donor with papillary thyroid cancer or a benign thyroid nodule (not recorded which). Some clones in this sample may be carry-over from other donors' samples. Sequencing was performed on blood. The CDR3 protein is CSAQLTRNYEQYF. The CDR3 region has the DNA TGCAGTGCCCAGTTGACGCGAAACTACGAGCAGTACTTC.